A selection of T cell receptor beta chains follows, all from one sample in a study of T cell responses to AZD1222 COVID-19 vaccine. Clones were read by immunoSEQ multiplex PCR, and TCRdb kept only the in-frame ones, dropping some. The profile covers 95,000 to 150,000 clones, with approximately 91% appearing a single time and around 30% taken by the ten largest. This sample comprised peripheral blood, obtained on day 0 of AZD1222 vaccination. The receptors stem from an adult in good health. The CDR3 runs from the conserved cysteine through the conserved F or W. Fields, in order: clone size, D gene, V gene, J gene, CDR3 DNA, CDR3 protein. D genes are given only for firm matches. The listing skips clone size in some rows; elsewhere it reads once, few, many or a size class.

clone_size: -
d_call: -
v_call: TRBV30
j_call: TRBJ2-3
cdr3_nt: TGTGCCTGCCGACCACCAGATACGCAGTATTTT
cdr3_aa: CACRPPDTQYF

clone_size: -
d_call: TRBD2
v_call: TRBV2
j_call: TRBJ2-2
cdr3_nt: TGTGCCAGCAGTGTCGAAGCGGGGGGGCCAGGGGAGCTGTTTTTT
cdr3_aa: CASSVEAGGPGELFF

clone_size: -
d_call: -
v_call: TRBV3-1/TRBV3-2
j_call: TRBJ1-2
cdr3_nt: TGTGCCAGCAGCCAACTTAACTATGGCTACACCTTC
cdr3_aa: CASSQLNYGYTF

clone_size: -
d_call: TRBD2
v_call: TRBV11-2
j_call: TRBJ2-3
cdr3_nt: TGTGCCAGCAGCTCCGGAGGGACTAGCGGGAGAACAGATACGCAGTATTTT
cdr3_aa: CASSSGGTSGRTDTQYF

clone_size: -
d_call: -
v_call: TRBV12-3/TRBV12-4
j_call: TRBJ2-3
cdr3_nt: TGTGCCATCAGGGGAGGGTCAGATACGCAGTATTTT
cdr3_aa: CAIRGGSDTQYF

clone_size: -
d_call: -
v_call: TRBV7-8
j_call: TRBJ2-1
cdr3_nt: TGTGCCAGCAGCCCAGGCAGGGGTAGGTACAATGAGCAGTTCTTC
cdr3_aa: CASSPGRGRYNEQFF

clone_size: -
d_call: TRBD1
v_call: TRBV30
j_call: TRBJ1-5
cdr3_nt: TGTGCCTGTGGGACAGGGGGCAATCAGCCCCAGCATTTT
cdr3_aa: CACGTGGNQPQHF

clone_size: -
d_call: -
v_call: TRBV7-3
j_call: TRBJ2-3
cdr3_nt: TGTGCCAGCAGCTCCCCCGGGAAAGATACGCAGTATTTT
cdr3_aa: CASSSPGKDTQYF

clone_size: -
d_call: -
v_call: TRBV3-1/TRBV3-2
j_call: TRBJ1-1
cdr3_nt: TGTGCCAGCAGCCAAGGAGGCAGGGTGAATACTGAAGCTTTCTTT
cdr3_aa: CASSQGGRVNTEAFF

clone_size: -
d_call: TRBD1
v_call: TRBV27
j_call: TRBJ2-7
cdr3_nt: TGTGCCAGCAGTTTAGGAGACAGGGGTTTCCACGAGCAGTACTTC
cdr3_aa: CASSLGDRGFHEQYF

clone_size: few
d_call: -
v_call: TRBV3-1/TRBV3-2
j_call: TRBJ1-3
cdr3_nt: TGTGCCAGCAGCCAAACATCGGGACACAGGGGAAACACCATATATTTT
cdr3_aa: CASSQTSGHRGNTIYF

clone_size: -
d_call: -
v_call: TRBV30
j_call: TRBJ2-3
cdr3_nt: TGTGCCTGGAGTGCCCCAAGAGATACGCAGTATTTT
cdr3_aa: CAWSAPRDTQYF

clone_size: -
d_call: -
v_call: TRBV6-6
j_call: TRBJ2-7
cdr3_nt: TGTGCCAGCAAGGATCAAGGGTGGTTCTACGAGCAGTACTTC
cdr3_aa: CASKDQGWFYEQYF

clone_size: -
d_call: TRBD1
v_call: TRBV11-2
j_call: TRBJ1-3
cdr3_nt: TGTGCCAGCAGTCTGGACAGGGCTGGAAACACCATATATTTT
cdr3_aa: CASSLDRAGNTIYF

clone_size: -
d_call: -
v_call: TRBV27
j_call: TRBJ1-5
cdr3_nt: TGTGCCAGCAGTTTATTACCTGGGGGCAATCAGCCCCAGCATTTT
cdr3_aa: CASSLLPGGNQPQHF

clone_size: -
d_call: -
v_call: TRBV12-3/TRBV12-4
j_call: TRBJ1-5
cdr3_nt: TGTGCCAGCAGAGAGGGGGTTCAGCCCCAGCATTTT
cdr3_aa: CASREGVQPQHF

clone_size: -
d_call: -
v_call: TRBV5-6
j_call: TRBJ1-1
cdr3_nt: TGTGCCAGCAGCTTGGTAAGGGGAACTGAAGCTTTCTTT
cdr3_aa: CASSLVRGTEAFF

clone_size: -
d_call: -
v_call: TRBV6-1
j_call: TRBJ2-3
cdr3_nt: TGTGCCAGCACCAGCCCACCAGATACGCAGTATTTT
cdr3_aa: CASTSPPDTQYF

clone_size: -
d_call: TRBD1
v_call: TRBV2
j_call: TRBJ2-5
cdr3_nt: TGTGCCAGCAGTGAGAGTGACAGGGGGCAAACCCAGTACTTC
cdr3_aa: CASSESDRGQTQYF

clone_size: -
d_call: -
v_call: TRBV6-5
j_call: TRBJ2-5
cdr3_nt: TGTGCCAGCAGTTCTCGTACGACCCAGTACTTC
cdr3_aa: CASSSRTTQYF

clone_size: -
d_call: -
v_call: TRBV9
j_call: TRBJ1-1
cdr3_nt: TGTGCCAGCAGCGTAGTTCAGGAATACACTGAAGCTTTCTTT
cdr3_aa: CASSVVQEYTEAFF

clone_size: -
d_call: -
v_call: TRBV5-1
j_call: TRBJ2-2
cdr3_nt: TGCGCCAGCAGCTTGGGGCTGACTGGGTCCGGGGAGCTGTTTTTT
cdr3_aa: CASSLGLTGSGELFF

clone_size: -
d_call: -
v_call: TRBV9
j_call: TRBJ1-1
cdr3_nt: TGTGCCAGCAGCGTAGGCACCGTAGGGAGGGCTGAAGCTTTCTTT
cdr3_aa: CASSVGTVGRAEAFF

clone_size: -
d_call: TRBD1
v_call: TRBV27
j_call: TRBJ2-7
cdr3_nt: TGTGCCAGCAGTCCACTCCCCGGGACAGGGGACTACGAGCAGTACTTC
cdr3_aa: CASSPLPGTGDYEQYF

clone_size: once
d_call: TRBD2
v_call: TRBV7-9
j_call: TRBJ2-1
cdr3_nt: TGTGCCAGCAGCTTAGTTTCTAGCGGGAGCGATGAGCAGTTCTTC
cdr3_aa: CASSLVSSGSDEQFF

clone_size: -
d_call: -
v_call: TRBV6-6
j_call: TRBJ2-2
cdr3_nt: TGTGCCAGCAGTTACAACCCTTGGGTCGGGGAGCTGTTTTTT
cdr3_aa: CASSYNPWVGELFF

clone_size: -
d_call: -
v_call: TRBV7-9
j_call: TRBJ2-7
cdr3_nt: TGTGCCAGTGCGAAGGGCTTTGGGGAAGGAAAGCGCTACGAGCAGTACTTC
cdr3_aa: CASAKGFGEGKRYEQYF

clone_size: few
d_call: -
v_call: TRBV7-9
j_call: TRBJ1-1
cdr3_nt: TGTGCCAGCAGCCCTCTTTTTTGGACAGACACTGAAGCTTTCTTT
cdr3_aa: CASSPLFWTDTEAFF

clone_size: once
d_call: TRBD2
v_call: TRBV11-3
j_call: TRBJ2-5
cdr3_nt: TGTGCCAGCAGCTCTAGGACTAGCGGGACCCAAGAGACCCAGTACTTC
cdr3_aa: CASSSRTSGTQETQYF

clone_size: -
d_call: TRBD1
v_call: TRBV6-5
j_call: TRBJ1-5
cdr3_nt: TGTGCCAGCAGCCCCGACAGGGTCGGTCAGCCCCAGCATTTT
cdr3_aa: CASSPDRVGQPQHF

clone_size: -
d_call: -
v_call: TRBV18
j_call: TRBJ2-3
cdr3_nt: TGTGCCAGCTCACCAACGGTAGATACGCAGTATTTT
cdr3_aa: CASSPTVDTQYF

clone_size: -
d_call: -
v_call: TRBV27
j_call: TRBJ2-3
cdr3_nt: TGTGCCAGCAGTTTATCTAGCGGAAGCACAGATACGCAGTATTTT
cdr3_aa: CASSLSSGSTDTQYF

clone_size: -
d_call: TRBD1
v_call: TRBV7-2
j_call: TRBJ1-5
cdr3_nt: TGTGCCAGCAGCCCCGAGGGGGCGTCCGGTGGCAATCAGCCCCAGCATTTT
cdr3_aa: CASSPEGASGGNQPQHF

clone_size: once
d_call: TRBD1
v_call: TRBV11-2
j_call: TRBJ1-1
cdr3_nt: TGTGCGCAGGGACAGGGGAACACTGAAGCTTTCTTT
cdr3_aa: CAQGQGNTEAFF

clone_size: -
d_call: -
v_call: TRBV3-1/TRBV3-2
j_call: TRBJ2-1
cdr3_nt: TGTGCCAGCAGCGCCCAAGTATGGGCTGGTGAGCAGTTCTTC
cdr3_aa: CASSAQVWAGEQFF

clone_size: -
d_call: TRBD1
v_call: TRBV13
j_call: TRBJ2-7
cdr3_nt: TGTGCCAGCAGCCAGACAGGGGAAGGAGACACCTACGAGCAGTACTTC
cdr3_aa: CASSQTGEGDTYEQYF

clone_size: -
d_call: -
v_call: TRBV7-9
j_call: TRBJ2-1
cdr3_nt: TGTGCCAGCAGCTTAGATAGCGGCAGGGGAAATGAGCAGTTCTTC
cdr3_aa: CASSLDSGRGNEQFF